This passage covers 32 T cell receptor beta chains from one sample sequenced in a study of blood T cell repertoires in COVID-19. TCRdb's table, derived via immunoSEQ multiplex PCR, lists solely in-frame clones and lacks some. Here the sample spans about 300,000 clones, more than 80% being singletons. Source material: peripheral blood. The receptors come from a woman in her forties or fifties with COVID-19, enrolled during active disease.

The rearrangement joins TRBV2 to TRBJ2-1; TRBD2 matches at 8 bases. The J segment lost 7 bases and the V segment lost 9 bases, leaving 14 bases of the junction unmatched. The CDR3 loop spans 15 amino acids. Germline assignment: CDR1 SNHLY and CDR2 FYNNEI. In DNA form, the CDR3 reads TGTGCCAGTATGCGTCGGAGCGGGAGTGGGAATGAGCAGTTCTTC. It specifies CASMRRSGSGNEQFF.

This chain uses TRBV7-9 with TRBJ1-2; TRBD1 is a possible D gene (6 bases). V was shortened by 1 base and J by 0 bases, with 9 bases between the two germline ends. Germline V gene sequence: CDR1 SEHNR, CDR2 FQNEAQ (reference sequence). CDR3 size: 15 residues. CDR3 DNA sequence: TGTGCCAGCAGCTTAGGTGGGACAACTAACTATGGCTACACCTTC. It encodes CASSLGGTTNYGYTF.

The genes are TRBV12-3 or TRBV12-4 and TRBJ2-1; no firm D call. The germline V and J ends were trimmed by 9 bases and 5 bases, with 5 bases remaining between them. The CDR3 spans 10 residues. In nucleotides, the CDR3 is TGTGCCAGTACGGACAATGAGCAGTTCTTC. It codes for CASTDNEQFF.

The chain couples TRBV10-3 to TRBJ1-5; TRBD1 agrees at 8 bases. The CDR3 is 19 residues long. The germline CDR1 and CDR2 sequences are ENHRY and SYGVKD. V dropped 2 bases and J dropped 1; count of bases not matched to a gene: 13. CDR3 sequence: CAISEGSEGRTGSNQPQHF. In DNA form, the CDR3 reads TGTGCCATCAGTGAGGGGTCCGAGGGAAGGACAGGGAGCAATCAGCCCCAGCATTTT.

The chain uses TRBV30 and TRBJ1-2; weak D call: TRBD1 (6 bases). Germline values: CDR1 GTSNPN, CDR2 SVGIG (reference sequence). The V and J ends lost 2 bases and 6 bases respectively, with 10 bases between them. There are 12 residues in the CDR3. CDR3 loop: CAWSLGANGYTF. The CDR3 nucleotides are TGTGCCTGGAGTTTGGGGGCGAATGGCTACACCTTC.

The V gene is TRBV11-3, the J gene TRBJ2-1, with 12 positions matching TRBD2. The CDR3 loop spans 16 amino acids. CDR1 and CDR2 (germline): SGHNT, YENEEA. V lost 4 bases to trimming and J lost 8 bases; unmatched junction nucleotides: 9. In DNA form, the CDR3 reads TGTGCCAGCAGCTACCCGACTAGCGGGAGTTTGTATGAGCAGTTCTTC. It codes for CASSYPTSGSLYEQFF.

The chain carries TRBV30 and TRBJ1-3; unclear D gene. V lost 4 bases and J lost 2, with 9 bases in between. The germline gives CDR1 GTSNPN, CDR2 SVGIG (reference sequence). The CDR3 is 13 residues long. The CDR3 loop reads CAWTSGPGNTIYF. The CDR3 coding sequence is TGTGCCTGGACCTCAGGCCCTGGAAACACCATATATTTT.

The V gene is TRBV20-1, the J gene TRBJ2-1; the match to TRBD2 covers 12 bases. CDR1 is DFQATT and CDR2 is SNEGSKA in the germline V gene (reference sequence). This CDR3 has 14 amino acids. V lost 3 bases to trimming and J lost 14 bases; unmatched junction nucleotides: 11. CDR3 sequence reads: CSASPGTSGRGEFF. CDR3 bases: TGCAGTGCTAGTCCCGGGACTAGCGGGCGGGGCGAGTTCTTC.

J is TRBJ2-7 and V is TRBV29-1, with a weak D call TRBD1 (6 bases). The CDR3 is 12 residues long. Germline assignment: CDR1 SQVTM and CDR2 ANQGSEA. V was trimmed by 2 bases and J by 3 bases, leaving 8 bases between them. CDR3 protein: CSVEMTGYEQYF. CDR3 nucleotides: TGCAGCGTTGAAATGACAGGCTACGAGCAGTACTTC.

A single count supports this clone. The rearrangement links TRBV11-2 to TRBJ1-1; a weak D match, TRBD1 (5 bases). V was trimmed by 4 bases and J by 5 bases, leaving 17 bases between them. The germline V gene has CDR1 SGHAT and CDR2 FQNNGV. This CDR3 is 15 amino acids long. The CDR3: CASSSSSGRGTEAFF. The CDR3 bases are TGTGCCAGCAGCTCCTCGTCCGGGCGGGGGACTGAAGCTTTCTTT.

J is TRBJ2-2 and V is TRBV7-8; 11 bases are shared with TRBD2. CDR1 is SGHVS and CDR2 is FQNEAQ in the germline V gene. Germline trimming cut 1 base from V and 5 bases from J; bases unmatched to any gene: 3. The CDR3 is 16 residues long. The CDR3 DNA is TGTGCCAGCAGCTTAGTACTAGCGGGAGTTACCGGGGAGCTGTTTTTT. It specifies CASSLVLAGVTGELFF.

The chain employs TRBV5-6 and TRBJ1-1; 8 bases are shared with TRBD1. With 1 base clipped from V and 4 bases from J, the junction kept 12 bases outside the gene matches. The V gene's germline CDR1 is SGHDT and CDR2 YYEEEE. This CDR3 has 17 residues. CDR3 sequence reads: CASSLLGFQGAGTEAFF. CDR3 nucleotides: TGTGCCAGCAGCTTGTTGGGGTTCCAGGGGGCAGGCACTGAAGCTTTCTTT.

The chain is built from TRBV7-9 and TRBJ1-2, with TRBD1 matching over 8 bases. V trimming: 0 bases; J trimming: 2 bases; junction bases outside the gene matches: 8. The germline V gene has CDR1 SEHNR and CDR2 FQNEAQ (reference sequence). This CDR3 is 17 amino acids long. The CDR3 region has the DNA TGTGCCAGCAGCTTAGCCCTAATAAGGACAGGGAACTATGGCTACACCTTC. Translated: CASSLALIRTGNYGYTF.

The chain carries TRBV5-1 and TRBJ1-2; 9 bases agree with TRBD1. V lost 3 bases and J lost 4; bases outside the gene matches: 10. The germline CDR1 and CDR2 sequences are SGHRS and YFSETQ. The CDR3 consists of 16 residues. Here the CDR3 reads CASSSQQGAYFYGYTF. The CDR3 DNA sequence: TGCGCCAGCAGCTCGCAACAGGGGGCCTATTTCTATGGCTACACCTTC.

The chain has TRBV6-1 and TRBJ1-2; TRBD1 agrees at 8 bases. The CDR3 length is 18 residues. Trimming cost V 0 bases and J 2 bases; bases outside gene matches: 11. Germline-derived CDR1 and CDR2 are MNHNS and SASEGT. Written as DNA, the CDR3 is TGTGCCAGCAGTGAAGCTTGGACAGGGAGTACGAGGAACTATGGCTACACCTTC. Translating it yields CASSEAWTGSTRNYGYTF.

The V and J genes are TRBV18 and TRBJ2-7, with 14 bases fitting TRBD2. Germline-derived CDR1 and CDR2 are KGHSH and LQKENI. The CDR3 sequence is 16 residues long. V was pared by 3 bases and J by 3 bases, with 4 bases of the junction left unmatched. Here the CDR3 DNA reads TGTGCCAGCTCACCGGGACTAGCGGGAGTTAGCTACGAGCAGTACTTC. Translating gives CASSPGLAGVSYEQYF.

The chain couples TRBV6-5 to TRBJ1-2, with D possibly being TRBD1 (5 bases). CDR1 is MNHEY and CDR2 is SVGAGI in the germline V gene. The CDR3 has 14 amino acids. Trimming left V 7 bases short and J 2 bases short, with 14 bases between. CDR3 DNA: TGTGCCAGCATCATTAGACGGACAAACTATGGCTACACCTTC. Translated, it gives CASIIRRTNYGYTF.

The V call is TRBV19, the J call TRBJ2-3, with a weak D call TRBD1 (7 bases). Between the trimmed V and J ends, which lost 5 bases and 11 bases, there was a span of 23 bases. From germline, CDR1 is LNHDA and CDR2 SQIVND (reference sequence). The CDR3 spans 15 residues. Here the CDR3 reads CASSSIASGGSGQYF. The CDR3 DNA sequence: TGTGCCAGTAGTTCTATAGCCTCAGGGGGGTCCGGGCAGTATTTT.

The chain employs TRBV11-3 and TRBJ2-7; TRBD1 might be the D (7 bases). The CDR3 consists of 15 residues. The germline gives CDR1 SGHNT, CDR2 YENEEA. V was cut by 1 base and J by 4 bases, with 14 bases left in between. CDR3 region: CASSLGGTVTYEQYF. CDR3 coding DNA: TGTGCCAGCAGCTTAGGCGGGACAGTAACTTACGAGCAGTACTTC.

The chain carries TRBV12-5 and TRBJ2-7, with D unclear. CDR3 size: 13 residues. Trimming pared 1 base from V and 5 bases from J, leaving 9 bases between. Looked up from germline, CDR1 is LGHNT and CDR2 is FRNRAP. The CDR3, as DNA: TGTGCTAGTGGTTTGGCAGGTATCCACGAGCAGTACTTC. This encodes CASGLAGIHEQYF.

The chain joins TRBV27 to TRBJ1-5; tentatively, D is TRBD1 (6 bases). V lost 6 bases and J 4 bases, leaving 16 bases between the germline ends. In germline, CDR1 is MNHEY, CDR2 SMNVEV (reference sequence). CDR3 length: 15 amino acids. CDR3 sequence reads: CASSTGTLRNQPQHF. CDR3 coding DNA: TGTGCCAGCAGCACCGGGACATTAAGGAATCAGCCCCAGCATTTT.

The chain combines TRBV5-1 with TRBJ2-5; 7 bases agree with TRBD1. The CDR3 length is 13 residues. Germline values: CDR1 SGHRS, CDR2 YFSETQ. V shed 5 bases, J shed 5 bases, and the junction held 6 bases outside the gene matches. The CDR3 is CASRRGPDETQYF. CDR3 nucleotides: TGCGCCAGCAGGAGGGGGCCCGATGAGACCCAGTACTTC.

The chain carries TRBV6-4 and TRBJ2-7; TRBD2 aligns across 8 bases. There are 15 residues in the CDR3. The germline V gene has CDR1 MRHNA and CDR2 SNTAGT. J lost 1 base, V lost 1 base, and 3 bases had no gene match. The CDR3 sequence is CASSDFKRGSYEQYF. Here the CDR3 DNA reads TGTGCCAGCAGTGACTTCAAGCGGGGGTCCTACGAGCAGTACTTC.

The chain recombines TRBV15 with TRBJ2-7, with TRBD1 matching 9 bases. The V gene's germline CDR1 is LNHNV and CDR2 YYDKDF (reference sequence). Trimming removed 2 bases from V and 5 bases from J; junction bases left unmatched: 10. The CDR3 has 16 residues. The CDR3 sequence: CATSRLLLGQGNEQYF. CDR3 coding DNA: TGTGCCACCAGCAGACTCTTATTAGGACAGGGGAACGAGCAGTACTTC.

The chain uses TRBV6-2 or TRBV6-3 and TRBJ2-7; 10 bases are shared with TRBD2. The CDR3 length is 15 residues. The germline CDR1 and CDR2 sequences are MNHEY and SVGEGT. The V and J ends lost 2 bases and 7 bases, in that order; junction bases with no gene match: 8. The CDR3 DNA reads as TGTGCCAGCAGTTACGGGCTAGCGGGAGTCGGGGAGCAGTACTTC. As protein: CASSYGLAGVGEQYF.

The V call is TRBV27, the J call TRBJ2-7, with TRBD1 as a possible D gene (5 bases). The V end was cut by 6 bases, the J end by 0 bases, with 15 bases between. The germline CDR1 and CDR2 sequences are MNHEY and SMNVEV (reference sequence). The CDR3 sequence is 15 residues long. The CDR3 DNA is TGTGCCAGCAGCCTTAACGCAGGGTTCTCCTACGAGCAGTACTTC. It encodes CASSLNAGFSYEQYF.

The chain joins TRBV4-1 to TRBJ2-7, with 8 bases fitting TRBD2. Germline assignment: CDR1 MGHRA and CDR2 YSYEKL. This CDR3 is built from 16 residues. V trimming: 1 base; J trimming: 4 bases; junction bases outside the gene matches: 9. The CDR3 sequence: CASSQVETSAIYEQYF. The CDR3 DNA sequence: TGCGCCAGCAGCCAAGTGGAGACTAGCGCGATTTACGAGCAGTACTTC.

This rearrangement joins TRBV5-5 to TRBJ1-5; TRBD1 matches 9 bases. V shed 4 bases, J shed 5 bases, and the junction held 4 bases outside the gene matches. This CDR3 comprises 14 residues. Germline-derived CDR1 and CDR2 are SGHKS and YYEKEE (reference sequence). Here the CDR3 reads CASSRTGEDQPQHF. DNA for the CDR3: TGTGCCAGCAGCCGGACAGGGGAGGATCAGCCCCAGCATTTT.

V usage is TRBV19 and J usage is TRBJ2-1; 13 bases are shared with TRBD2. CDR1 LNHDA and CDR2 SQIVND come from the germline V gene (reference sequence). Trimming removed 3 bases from V and 7 bases from J; junction bases left unmatched: 3. The CDR3 is 15 amino acids. Here the CDR3 DNA reads TGTGCCAGTAGTATTGGACTAGCGGGAGCGAATGAGCAGTTCTTC. Amino acid sequence: CASSIGLAGANEQFF.

The V and J genes are TRBV30 and TRBJ1-5; D is perhaps TRBD1 (6 bases). With 0 bases removed from V and 0 bases from J, the gap between germline ends came to 18 bases. This CDR3 is built from 18 residues. Germline assignment: CDR1 GTSNPN and CDR2 SVGIG (reference sequence). The CDR3 protein is CAWSVRSRDTYSNQPQHF. DNA for the CDR3: TGTGCCTGGAGTGTACGGTCCCGGGACACCTATAGCAATCAGCCCCAGCATTTT.

The chain has TRBV6-1 and TRBJ1-5, with 7 bases identical to TRBD1. Germline loops: CDR1 MNHNS, CDR2 SASEGT. The J segment lost 16 bases and the V segment lost 1 base, leaving 13 bases of the junction unmatched. This CDR3 contains 14 residues. DNA of the CDR3: TGTGCCAGCAGTGAAGGAGTTAGGACAGGAAGGCGACATTTT. Its translation: CASSEGVRTGRRHF.

This clone was seen once. The chain joins TRBV19 to TRBJ2-7, with TRBD1 matching 10 bases. Germline CDR1 LNHDA, CDR2 SQIVND (reference sequence). V was pared by 6 bases and J by 5 bases, with 7 bases of the junction left unmatched. This CDR3 is 14 amino acids long. For the CDR3, the DNA is TGTGCCAGTAGCCCCGGCGGGACAGGGGACGAGCAGTACTTC. It codes for CASSPGGTGDEQYF.